This T cell receptor (beta chain) was documented in a study of shared clonotypes between healthy human individuals (dated by TCRdb to 2018 to 2020). In terms of the full investigation: The cohort included three men and a couple of women between 18 and 49 years of age. For each donor, three plates each were used for CD4 naive and CD4 memory, two plates were used for CD8 naive, and one plate was used for CD8 memory. Libraries were prepared and TCR repertoires were sequenced by different laboratories using diverse techniques, in order to increase sequencing depth and limit assay-specific biases. Blood TCR repertoires of 5 or 6 healthy adults were deeply sequenced to estimate repertoire size and the extent of clonotype sharing between individuals. Per donor, leukapheresis produced somewhere between about 0.94 and 9 billion PBMCs. Summary of the overall study and its limitations: The genetic and exposure-history diversity represented was limited by the small number of donors. Naive subsets generally had larger estimated clonotype richness than memory subsets did. Sampling was restricted to blood, and TCR repertoires in tissue are likely to differ from TCR repertoires in blood. Incomplete sequencing was indicated by rarefaction of sorted-subset datasets, despite the large sequencing depth. Clonotypes shared by all four sorted-subset donors showed higher generation probabilities than non-shared clonotypes. When a few donors were compared, the shared fraction of clonotypes was around 5% for naive CD4, around 3.6% for naive CD8, 2.3% for memory CD4, and roughly 0.43% for memory CD8. Pairwise subsampling indicated that sequencing depth was expected to affect the degree of clonotype sharing among donors.

Using the deep immunoSEQ assay, multiplex PCR amplified TCR CDR3 regions from genomic DNA. Genomic DNA extracted from each cell subset was distributed evenly over all wells of several immunoSEQ 96-well plates, and each plate served as one replicate. For sorted subsets, each replicate PCR was loaded with approximately 0.2 ug genomic DNA, equivalent to 25,000 to 30,000 T cell genomes. Purified libraries were quantified with a Qubit 3.0 fluorometer, sized on a Bioanalyzer 2100, and re-quantified with the KAPA Library Quantification kit. Every immunoSEQ 96-well plate was sequenced on a dedicated single-read 150-cycle Illumina NextSeq 550 flow cell. On the authors' methods: Because the immunoSEQ output held only junctional sequences and lacked quality scores, the filtering could not match the filtering applied to full-length reads. To assign V/J genes and CDR3, sequences were annotated against IMGT germline references using PyIR, a Python wrapper for IgBLAST v1.9. Reads were filtered out if the reads had weak V/J assignments (E-value above 1e-6), no CDR3, stop codons, out-of-frame junctions, or ambiguous translated residues. V3J clonotypes were defined by identical inferred V gene, J gene, and CDR3 amino acid sequence. Percentage overlap between repertoires was calculated by dividing the number of shared unique clonotypes by the size of the smaller repertoire. Three approaches were used to assess repertoire richness: RTK rarefaction, the Chao1 estimator, and Recon v2.1 estimates of unobserved clonotypes. Generation probabilities for all TCRbeta clonotypes obtained by the gDNA method from a few donors were computed using OLGA. In TCRdb, the immuneACCESS table is reduced to in-frame sequences with V and J assigned. These tables do not hold every clone; where another copy was compared, an unresolved V gene accounts for under half, and the others remain unexplained. V and J calls and clone size are as listed in that table; D and trimming were resolved from the DNA. For this sample the table gives about 980,000 clones, of which approximately 76% were detected only once. The ten largest clonotypes hold approximately 1.5% of the sample.

The donors were healthy, HIV-negative adults with no recently reported acute infections or vaccinations. All donors were Caucasian adults living in Nashville, Tennessee, USA. CD4+ T cells were enriched by magnetic negative selection, after which naive cells were positively selected on CD45RA and the negative fraction was taken as the memory subset. After blood collection by leukapheresis, PBMCs were isolated using Ficoll-Histopaque density gradient centrifugation and then cryopreserved in the vapor phase of liquid nitrogen. Analytical flow cytometry was used to check the purity and quantity of each magnetically sorted T cell population. Each sorted fraction had its genomic DNA isolated and then quantified by UV absorbance on a Nanodrop 2000c. As for this clone: Its recognized antigen is unknown. Nothing much larger sits one base from this clone, and base qualities are not available.

This clonotype was obtained from a man younger than 35 in good health. Sequencing input: memory CD4+ T cells sorted from blood. Per the publication, the cell subset or site label means: CD45RA-negative fraction.

The CDR3 is CASSLGYQDTQYF. The nucleotides are TGTGCCAGTAGTCTGGGCTACCAGGATACGCAGTATTTT. In this chain, TRBV19 is recombined with TRBJ2-3; there is no confident call for the D gene. For CDR1 and CDR2, the germline V gene (reference sequence) lists LNHDA and SQIVND. There are 13 amino acids in the CDR3, from cysteine to phenylalanine inclusive. Just CDR3 DNA is preserved here, 39 bases in frame from base 1. Trimming costs V 5 bases and J 6 bases, and their ends lie 12 bases apart.